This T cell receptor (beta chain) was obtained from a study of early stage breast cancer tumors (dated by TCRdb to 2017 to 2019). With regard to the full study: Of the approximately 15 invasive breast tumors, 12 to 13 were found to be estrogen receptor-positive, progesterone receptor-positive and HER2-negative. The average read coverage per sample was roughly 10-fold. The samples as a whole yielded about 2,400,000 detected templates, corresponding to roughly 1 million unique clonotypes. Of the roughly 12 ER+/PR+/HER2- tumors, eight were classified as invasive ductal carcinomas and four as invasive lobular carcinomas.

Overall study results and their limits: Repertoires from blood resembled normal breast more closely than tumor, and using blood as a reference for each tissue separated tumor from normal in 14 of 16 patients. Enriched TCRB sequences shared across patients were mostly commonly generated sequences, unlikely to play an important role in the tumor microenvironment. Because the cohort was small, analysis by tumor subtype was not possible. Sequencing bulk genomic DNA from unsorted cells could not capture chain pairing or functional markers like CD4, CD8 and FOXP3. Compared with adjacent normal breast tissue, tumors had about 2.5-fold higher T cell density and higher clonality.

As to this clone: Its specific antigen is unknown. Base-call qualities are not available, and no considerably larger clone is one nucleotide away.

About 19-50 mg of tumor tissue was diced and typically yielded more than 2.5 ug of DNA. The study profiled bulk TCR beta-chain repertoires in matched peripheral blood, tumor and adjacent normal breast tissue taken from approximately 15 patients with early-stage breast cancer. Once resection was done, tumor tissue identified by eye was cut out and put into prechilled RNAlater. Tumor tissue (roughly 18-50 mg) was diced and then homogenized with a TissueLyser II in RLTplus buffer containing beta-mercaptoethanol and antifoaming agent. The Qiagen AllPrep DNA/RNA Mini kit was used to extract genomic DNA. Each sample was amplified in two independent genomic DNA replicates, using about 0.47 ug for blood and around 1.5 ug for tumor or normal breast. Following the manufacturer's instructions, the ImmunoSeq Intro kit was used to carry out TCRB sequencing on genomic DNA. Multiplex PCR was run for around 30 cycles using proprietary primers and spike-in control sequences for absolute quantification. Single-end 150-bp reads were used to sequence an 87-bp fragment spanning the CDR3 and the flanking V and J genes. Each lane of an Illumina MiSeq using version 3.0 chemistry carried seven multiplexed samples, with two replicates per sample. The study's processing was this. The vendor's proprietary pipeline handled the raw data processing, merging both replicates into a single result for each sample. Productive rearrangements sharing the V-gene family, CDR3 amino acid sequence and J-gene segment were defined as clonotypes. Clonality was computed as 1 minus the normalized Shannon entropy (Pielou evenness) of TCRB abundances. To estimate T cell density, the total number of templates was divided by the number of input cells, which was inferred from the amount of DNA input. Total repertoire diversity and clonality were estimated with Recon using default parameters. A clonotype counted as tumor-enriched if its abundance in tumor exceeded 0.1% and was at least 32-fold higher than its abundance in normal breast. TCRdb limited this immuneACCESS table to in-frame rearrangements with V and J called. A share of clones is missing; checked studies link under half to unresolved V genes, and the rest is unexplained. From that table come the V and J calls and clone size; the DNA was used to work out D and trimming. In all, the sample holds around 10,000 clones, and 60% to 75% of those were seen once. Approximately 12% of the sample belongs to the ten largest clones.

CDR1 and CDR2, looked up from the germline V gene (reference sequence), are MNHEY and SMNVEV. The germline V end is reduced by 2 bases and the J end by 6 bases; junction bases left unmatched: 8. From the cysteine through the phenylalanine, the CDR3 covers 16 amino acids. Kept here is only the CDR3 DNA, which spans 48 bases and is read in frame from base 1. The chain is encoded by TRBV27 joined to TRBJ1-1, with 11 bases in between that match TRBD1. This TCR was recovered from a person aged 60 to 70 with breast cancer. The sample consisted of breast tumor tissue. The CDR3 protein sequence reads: CASSLRTGGGGAEAFF. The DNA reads TGTGCCAGCAGTTTACGGACAGGGGGCGGGGGCGCTGAAGCTTTCTTT.